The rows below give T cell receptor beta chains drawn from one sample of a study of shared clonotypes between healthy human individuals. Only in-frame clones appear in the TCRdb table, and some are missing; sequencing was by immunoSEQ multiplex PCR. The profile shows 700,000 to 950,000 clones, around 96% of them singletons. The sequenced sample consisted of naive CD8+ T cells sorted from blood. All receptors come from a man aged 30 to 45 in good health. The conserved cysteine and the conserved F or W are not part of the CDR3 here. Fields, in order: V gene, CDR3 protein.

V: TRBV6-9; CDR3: ASSYRANYEQY
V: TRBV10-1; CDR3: ASSETSAGYEQY
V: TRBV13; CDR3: ASSFRPSGTEAF
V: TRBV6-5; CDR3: ASSYSTGRISYEQY
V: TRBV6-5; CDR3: ASSLTGADEQY
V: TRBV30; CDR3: AWRHPWDTQY
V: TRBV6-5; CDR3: ASSSTSNEQF
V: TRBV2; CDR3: ASRVRGMNTEAF
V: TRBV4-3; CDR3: ASSQWGGEQF
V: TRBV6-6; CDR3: ASTVGGSNQPQH
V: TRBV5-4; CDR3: ASSLRGGEFEQY
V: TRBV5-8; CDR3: ASSGGQRGFQPQH
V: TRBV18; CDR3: ASSPPPRFRTDTQY
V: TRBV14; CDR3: ASSQAGNTEAF
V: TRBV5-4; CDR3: ASSLDKNIQY
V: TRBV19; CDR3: ASSIVPGIGYNEQF
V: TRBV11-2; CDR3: ASSSYGLAGDQDTQY
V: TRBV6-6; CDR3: ASSYPTGEGEKLF
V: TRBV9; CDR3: ASCVLTGNDEQY
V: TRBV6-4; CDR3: ASSARTGGNEQF
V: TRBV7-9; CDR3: ASSPDRGGSYEQY
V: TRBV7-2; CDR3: ASSFQAGGYEQF
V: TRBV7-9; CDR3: ASSSSGQGYEQY
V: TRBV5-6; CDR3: ASSWTGGNTEAF
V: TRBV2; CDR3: ASSPIRQELTETQY
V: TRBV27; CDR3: ASSFGQLYEQY
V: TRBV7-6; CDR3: ASSQAAIEAF